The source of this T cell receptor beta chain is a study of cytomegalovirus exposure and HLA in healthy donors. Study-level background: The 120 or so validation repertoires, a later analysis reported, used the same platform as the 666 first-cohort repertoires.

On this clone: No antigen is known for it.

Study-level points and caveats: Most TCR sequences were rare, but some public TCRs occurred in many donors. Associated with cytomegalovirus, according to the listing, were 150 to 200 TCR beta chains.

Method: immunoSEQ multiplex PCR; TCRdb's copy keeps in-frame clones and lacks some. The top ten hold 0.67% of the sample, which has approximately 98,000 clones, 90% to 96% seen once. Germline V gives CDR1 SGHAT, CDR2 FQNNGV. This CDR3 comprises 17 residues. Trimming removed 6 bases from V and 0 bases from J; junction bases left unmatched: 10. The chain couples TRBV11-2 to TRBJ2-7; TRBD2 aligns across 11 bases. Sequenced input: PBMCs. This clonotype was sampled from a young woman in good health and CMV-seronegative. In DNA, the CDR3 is TGTGCCAGCAGTTCTGTCCTAGCGGGGGGTAGCTCCTACGAGCAGTACTTC. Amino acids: CASSSVLAGGSSYEQYF.